A single sample gave rise to the 26 T cell receptor beta chains below, sequenced in a study of CD8 T cells in Susac syndrome. RNA, at 0.5 to 1 ug, was reverse transcribed with random hexamers. MiXCR, run by TCRdb on the immunoSEQ multiplex PCR reads, gives a single entry per CDR3 protein. The sample holds roughly 120,000 distinct CDR3 sequences, roughly 93% seen once. The specimen was CD8+ T cells from PBMCs. These TCRs come from a human donor with multiple sclerosis.

The rearrangement uses TRBV28 and TRBJ2-1; 8 bases line up with TRBD2. Germline CDR1 and CDR2: MDHEN and SYDVKM. Trimming took 8 bases from V and 5 from J; bases not matched to a gene: 17. The CDR3 loop spans 17 amino acids. In nucleotides, the CDR3 is TGTGCCAGCGTTTTATTAATGGGCGGGAGGAGCCACAATGAGCAGTTCTTC. This codes for CASVLLMGGRSHNEQFF.

Here the CDR3 DNA reads TGTGCCAGCAGCCTGACAGGGGGATACTACGAGCAGTACTTC. Translating it yields CASSLTGGYYEQYF. The V gene is TRBV5-5, the J gene TRBJ2-7, with 9 bases fitting TRBD1. J was trimmed by 3 bases and V by 4 bases; bases with no gene match: 5. Germline V gene lookup returns CDR1 SGHKS and CDR2 YYEKEE (reference sequence). CDR3 length equals 14 residues.

This chain links TRBV29-1 with TRBJ2-3, with 12 nucleotides matching TRBD2. V lost 4 bases to trimming and J lost 5 bases; unmatched junction nucleotides: 4. The CDR3 length is 14 residues. The germline V gene has CDR1 SQVTM and CDR2 ANQGSEA. CDR3 residues: CSVASGRELDTQYF. As DNA, the CDR3 is TGCAGCGTTGCTAGCGGGAGGGAGTTAGATACGCAGTATTTT.

Only one count was recorded for this clonotype. The CDR3 sequence: CASRGLAGGYTGELFF. The DNA for the CDR3 is TGTGCCAGCAGAGGACTAGCGGGGGGATACACCGGGGAGCTGTTTTTT. The genes are TRBV6-2 or TRBV6-3 and TRBJ2-2; TRBD2 aligns across 14 bases. Germline-derived CDR1 and CDR2 are MNHEY and SVGEGT. Germline trimming cut 6 bases from V and 3 bases from J; bases unmatched to any gene: 3. This CDR3 spans 16 amino acids.

The gene calls are TRBV6-6 and TRBJ2-5; 14 bases align to TRBD2. Germline assignment: CDR1 MNHNY and CDR2 SVGAGI (reference sequence). The CDR3 length is 16 residues. V lost 2 bases and J lost 4; bases outside the gene matches: 3. The CDR3 DNA sequence: TGTGCCAGCAGTTACGAAGGACTAGCGGGGGGAGAGACCCAGTACTTC. This codes for CASSYEGLAGGETQYF.

This chain connects TRBV4-1 to TRBJ1-3; 8 bases are shared with TRBD1. The CDR3 runs 15 residues. Germline assignment: CDR1 MGHRA and CDR2 YSYEKL. The junction had 6 bases not matched to a gene; V was cut back by 0 bases and J by 8 bases. CDR3 bases: TGCGCCAGCAGCCAAGATCTGGGGACAGGTGACACCATATATTTT. It specifies CASSQDLGTGDTIYF.

This clonotype was counted only a few times. The chain carries TRBV9 and TRBJ2-1; 12 bases are a match to TRBD2. The ends lost 7 bases at V and 4 bases at J; junction bases unmatched: 0. The germline V gene encodes CDR1 SGDLS and CDR2 YYNGEE. The length of the CDR3 is 13 residues. The CDR3 DNA sequence: TGTGCCAGCGGACTAGCGGGGTACAATGAGCAGTTCTTC. Translation: CASGLAGYNEQFF.

The chain joins TRBV11-2 to TRBJ2-7; D is possibly TRBD1 (6 bases). Trimming left V 5 bases short and J 5 bases short, with 16 bases between. Germline V gives CDR1 SGHAT, CDR2 FQNNGV. CDR3 length: 14 amino acids. The CDR3, as DNA: TGTGCCAGCAGCCCACGACAGGAGGCCCACGAGCAGTACTTC. It is translated as CASSPRQEAHEQYF.

V usage is TRBV28 and J usage is TRBJ2-4; 9 bases are a match to TRBD1. Germline loops: CDR1 MDHEN, CDR2 SYDVKM. The V gene end was trimmed by 4 bases and the J gene end by 4 bases; junction bases not matched to a gene: 5. The CDR3 is made up of 15 amino acids. The CDR3 nucleotides are TGTGCCAGCAGTTACCCTGACAGGGGGAAAAACATTCAGTACTTC. This encodes CASSYPDRGKNIQYF.

V and J are TRBV5-1 and TRBJ2-3; 7 bases line up with TRBD1. CDR1 is SGHRS, CDR2 YFSETQ, per germline. V was clipped by 6 bases and J by 0 bases; unmatched bases: 1. The CDR3 loop spans 13 amino acids. Here the CDR3 DNA reads TGCGCCAGCATGACAGGGAGCACAGATACGCAGTATTTT. Encoded protein: CASMTGSTDTQYF.

V and J are TRBV20-1 and TRBJ2-3, with 9 bases identical to TRBD2. The trim removed 3 bases at V and 4 bases at J, leaving 8 bases unmatched. Germline V gene lookup returns CDR1 DFQATT and CDR2 SNEGSKA (reference sequence). This CDR3 has 15 amino acids. This chain's CDR3 is CSARRPGLAADTQYF. The CDR3 region has the DNA TGCAGTGCTAGGCGGCCGGGACTAGCCGCAGATACGCAGTATTTT.

This chain joins TRBV2 and TRBJ2-1; D tentatively reads TRBD1 or TRBD2 (5 bases each). Trimming stripped 1 base from V and 4 bases from J, with 14 bases between. Germline lookup yields CDR1 SNHLY and CDR2 FYNNEI. The CDR3 runs 16 residues. The CDR3 loop is CASSEGDVVAYNEQFF. In nucleotides, the CDR3 is TGTGCCAGCAGTGAAGGGGACGTGGTCGCGTACAATGAGCAGTTCTTC.

The chain has TRBV6-4 and TRBJ2-2; 9 nucleotides line up with TRBD1. CDR3 length equals 16 residues. Trimming took 3 bases from V and 3 from J; bases not matched to a gene: 5. Germline CDR1 MRHNA, CDR2 SNTAGT. The CDR3 loop is CASSEKGQGYTGELFF. The CDR3 DNA reads TGTGCCAGCAGTGAGAAGGGACAGGGTTACACCGGGGAGCTGTTTTTT.

V gene TRBV20-1 combines with J gene TRBJ2-1; 14 nucleotides match TRBD2. CDR1 is DFQATT, CDR2 SNEGSKA, per germline (reference sequence). The J segment lost 4 bases and the V segment lost 4 bases, leaving 9 bases of the junction unmatched. The CDR3 runs to 17 residues. Here the CDR3 DNA reads TGCAGTGCTACTGGACTAGCGGGGGGATGGGTTTACAATGAGCAGTTCTTC. The encoded protein is CSATGLAGGWVYNEQFF.

The V call is TRBV25-1, the J call TRBJ2-7; D uncertain. V lost 11 bases to trimming and J lost 3 bases, with 11 bases between them. Germline V gives CDR1 MGHDK, CDR2 SYGVNS. There are 11 residues in the CDR3. CDR3 coding DNA: TGTGCCGGCGGTAGTGTCTACGAGCAGTACTTC. This encodes CAGGSVYEQYF.

The CDR3 nucleotides are TGTGCCAGTAGGATGGTACAGGTCGACACCGGGGAGCTGTTTTTT. Its protein product is CASRMVQVDTGELFF. The chain is built from TRBV19 and TRBJ2-2; possibly TRBD1 for D (5 bases). This CDR3 has 15 amino acids. Trimming removed 6 bases from V and 3 bases from J, with 14 bases in between. Germline CDR1 reads LNHDA; CDR2 reads SQIVND (reference sequence).

The V and J genes are TRBV7-9 and TRBJ2-1, with TRBD2 as a possible D gene (6 bases). This CDR3 contains 13 residues. V was pared by 6 bases and J by 9 bases, with 15 bases between. Germline lookup yields CDR1 SEHNR and CDR2 FQNEAQ (reference sequence). The CDR3 reads CASSSMTSIEQFF. In DNA form, the CDR3 reads TGTGCCAGCAGTTCAATGACTAGTATTGAGCAGTTCTTC.

V gene TRBV15 combines with J gene TRBJ2-7; D not resolved. Germline CDR1 is LNHNV and CDR2 is YYDKDF (reference sequence). CDR3 length: 14 amino acids. With 0 bases removed from V and 5 bases from J, the gap between germline ends came to 11 bases. DNA for the CDR3: TGTGCCACCAGCAGAGATCGAGAAGTTAACGAGCAGTACGTC. Residues: CATSRDREVNEQYV.

The V and J genes are TRBV7-8 and TRBJ2-5; the D is unclear. The CDR3 runs 14 residues. Germline V lookup: CDR1 SGHVS, CDR2 FQNEAQ. Trimming took off 4 bases at V and 4 bases at J, with 13 bases between the two ends. The CDR3 is CASSSTGTGETQYF. The CDR3 nucleotides are TGTGCCAGCAGCTCGACCGGCACCGGAGAGACCCAGTACTTC.

The chain carries TRBV6-6 and TRBJ2-3; a weak D match, TRBD2 (6 bases). V gave up 2 bases and J gave up 4 bases, with 10 bases separating them. The CDR3 loop spans 14 amino acids. In germline, CDR1 is MNHNY, CDR2 SVGAGI (reference sequence). CDR3 region: CASSYTSRADTQYF. The CDR3 nucleotides are TGTGCCAGCAGTTACACTAGCCGGGCAGATACGCAGTATTTT.

This rearrangement joins TRBV29-1 to TRBJ2-5, with 8 bases identical to TRBD2. CDR1 is SQVTM and CDR2 is ANQGSEA in the germline V gene. The ends lost 4 bases at V and 0 bases at J; junction bases unmatched: 10. The CDR3 runs to 16 residues. The CDR3 DNA follows: TGCAGCGTTGCCCCACGCGGGGGGCCGTACCAAGAGACCCAGTACTTC. It yields the protein CSVAPRGGPYQETQYF.

With regard to this clonotype: A read error may produce the germline difference seen at one junction end. The V and J genes are TRBV6-5 and TRBJ2-2; tentative D call: TRBD2 (6 bases). CDR3 length equals 15 residues. The germline CDR1 and CDR2 sequences are MNHEY and SVGAGI. Written as DNA, the CDR3 is TGTGCCAGCAGTTACTCCGCAGGGTTGGCCGGGGGGCTGTTTTTT. It is translated as CASSYSAGLAGGLFF.

The chain has TRBV12-5 and TRBJ2-1; D gene uncertain. V gave up 2 bases and J gave up 3 bases, with 11 bases separating them. The germline CDR1 and CDR2 sequences are LGHNT and FRNRAP. The CDR3 has 15 amino acids. CDR3 residues: CASGLLGGNYNEQFF. The CDR3 region has the DNA TGTGCTAGTGGTTTGCTAGGCGGAAACTACAATGAGCAGTTCTTC.

The chain carries TRBV10-3 and TRBJ2-7, with D possibly being TRBD1 (5 bases). The CDR3 length is 16 residues. V lost 1 base and J 1 base, leaving 14 bases between the germline ends. The germline gives CDR1 ENHRY, CDR2 SYGVKD. DNA for the CDR3: TGTGCCATCAGTGAGTTTGTAGGGGCAGGATCCTACGAGCAGTACTTC. Residues: CAISEFVGAGSYEQYF.

This sequence joins TRBV6-5 and TRBJ1-2, with D hard to call. The CDR3 totals 10 residues. V lost 2 bases to trimming and J lost 7 bases, with 2 bases between them. CDR1 and CDR2 (germline): MNHEY, SVGAGI. The CDR3 coding sequence is TGTGCCAGCAGTTACATTGGCTACACCTTC. This gives the protein CASSYIGYTF.

The chain recombines TRBV7-9 with TRBJ2-7, with D possibly being TRBD1 (6 bases). This CDR3 comprises 11 residues. Deletions cut 9 bases from V and 4 bases from J, with 10 bases between. Germline loops: CDR1 SEHNR, CDR2 FQNEAQ (reference sequence). CDR3 amino acids: CARGQRYEQYV. The CDR3 DNA reads as TGTGCCAGAGGACAGAGGTACGAGCAGTACGTC.